The clone carrying this TCR beta chain came up many times. The data are from a study of early T cells in non-severe SARS-CoV-2 infection. Deletions cut 10 bases from V and 2 bases from J, with 17 bases between. This CDR3 spans 15 amino acids. Germline assignment: CDR1 ENHRY and CDR2 SYGVKD. TCRdb used MiXCR to reprocess the 5' RACE reads, holding one entry per CDR3 protein. The sample holds around 72,000 distinct CDR3 sequences; 10% are singletons and the top ten take under 10%. The chain links TRBV10-3 to TRBJ2-2; a possible D gene is TRBD2 (5 bases). The sequence derives from an adult who was a healthcare worker with PCR-confirmed SARS-CoV-2 infection or an uninfected control (not recorded which). The sequenced sample was whole blood, obtained at baseline. The CDR3: CATTKAETNTGELFF. The CDR3 nucleotides are TGTGCCACCACGAAAGCGGAGACTAACACCGGGGAGCTGTTTTTT.